This T cell receptor beta chain was captured in a study of vaccination effects on CD4 cells after COVID-19. Only in-frame clones appear in the TCRdb table, and some are missing; sequencing was by immunoSEQ multiplex PCR. This sample has under 70,000 clones; under 80% occur once, and the top ten carry over 5%. Peptide-pool stimulation followed by sequencing identified expanded antigen-specific CD4+ clonotypes in the ViraFEST assay. It was after roughly ten days of culture that CD4+ T cells were isolated. It was between March and December 2020 that the person had a SARS-CoV-2 infection confirmed by PCR. Germline loops: CDR1 MNHNY, CDR2 SVGAGI (reference sequence). The CDR3 spans 14 residues. The V and J ends lost 4 bases and 2 bases respectively, with 11 bases between them. This clone was counted a few times. As yet, its antigen is unknown.

This TCR came from a human donor who had a prior SARS-CoV-2 infection. The chain couples TRBV6-6 to TRBJ1-1, with D maybe TRBD1 (6 bases). This material consisted of CD4+ T cells from PBMCs cultured with HIV peptides, taken before COVID-19 vaccination. Subset indicated: HIV-1 Nef peptide pool negative control/reference culture. CDR3 nucleotides: TGTGCCAGCAGTTCTGACAGGTTTAACACTGAAGCTTTCTTT. This encodes CASSSDRFNTEAFF.